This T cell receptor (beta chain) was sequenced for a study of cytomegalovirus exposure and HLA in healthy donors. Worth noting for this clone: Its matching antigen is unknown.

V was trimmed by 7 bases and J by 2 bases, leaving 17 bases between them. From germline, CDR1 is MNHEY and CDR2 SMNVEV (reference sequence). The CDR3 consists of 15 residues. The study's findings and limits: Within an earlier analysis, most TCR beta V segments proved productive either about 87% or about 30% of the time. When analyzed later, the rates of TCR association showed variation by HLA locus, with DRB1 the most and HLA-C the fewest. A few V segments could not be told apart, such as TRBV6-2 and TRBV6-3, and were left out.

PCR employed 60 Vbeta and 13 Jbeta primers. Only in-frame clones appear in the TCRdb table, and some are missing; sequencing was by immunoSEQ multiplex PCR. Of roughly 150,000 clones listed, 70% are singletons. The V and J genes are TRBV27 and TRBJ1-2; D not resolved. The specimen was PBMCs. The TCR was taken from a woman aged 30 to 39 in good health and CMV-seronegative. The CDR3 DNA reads TGTGCCAGCACCTCACTACCGACGAGGAACTATGGCTACACCTTC. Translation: CASTSLPTRNYGYTF.